This T cell receptor (beta chain) emerged from a study of control samples from healthy donors and cancer patients. Sequencing was performed with immunoSEQ multiplex PCR; in TCRdb, only in-frame clones are kept and a portion is missing. Seen here are some 70,000 clones, 84% observed once, and the top ten hold 2.9%. The V end lost 1 base, the J end lost 4 bases, and 11 bases lay between the germline ends. The germline gives CDR1 MGHRA, CDR2 YSYEKL. The CDR3 is made up of 15 amino acids. The sequenced sample consisted of PBMCs. The origin of this receptor is a woman in her fifties or sixties with lung cancer. The V and J genes are TRBV4-1 and TRBJ2-1, with a possible D match to TRBD1 (7 bases). The CDR3 nucleotides are TGCGCCAGCAGCCAAGGCGGGACAGAGTACAATGAGCAGTTCTTC. Its translation is CASSQGGTEYNEQFF.